These 13 T cell receptor beta chains were sequenced from one sample in a study of CD8 T cells in Susac syndrome. An amount of RNA that ranged from roughly 0.5 to 1 ug was reverse transcribed with random hexamers. TCRdb reprocessed the immunoSEQ multiplex PCR reads via MiXCR and lists one record per CDR3 protein. Of approximately 26,000 distinct CDR3 sequences detected, approximately 94% appear once; the ten largest clones hold 0.27%. Sequenced sample: CD8+ T cells from PBMCs. These receptors originate from a human donor in good health.

V is TRBV7-8 and J is TRBJ2-7; D uncertain. Trimming pared 7 bases from V and 0 bases from J, leaving 19 bases between. Germline V CDR1 and CDR2: SGHVS, FQNEAQ. The CDR3 runs to 16 residues. CDR3 in amino acids: CASTLDRTPSSYEQYF. The CDR3 nucleotides are TGTGCCAGCACCCTCGATAGGACCCCGAGCTCCTACGAGCAGTACTTC.

As DNA, the CDR3 is TGTGCCAGCAGAACCCCTCCTATGCGACAGAACTATGGCTACACCTTC. Residues: CASRTPPMRQNYGYTF. The rearrangement joins TRBV6-6 to TRBJ1-2; the D gene is possibly TRBD1 (5 bases). The V end lost 6 bases, the J end lost 2 bases, and 19 bases lay between the germline ends. CDR3 length equals 16 residues. The germline gives CDR1 MNHNY, CDR2 SVGAGI (reference sequence).

The chain has TRBV12-3 or TRBV12-4 and TRBJ2-7; D remains unclear. Trimming removed 3 bases from V and 1 base from J, with 7 bases in between. This CDR3 region has 13 residues. CDR3 region: CASSFGRSYEQYF. The DNA of the CDR3 is TGTGCCAGCAGTTTCGGCAGATCCTACGAGCAGTACTTC.

The J gene is TRBJ2-5, the V gene TRBV10-3; 10 bases fit TRBD2. The CDR3 covers 13 residues. V was clipped by 8 bases and J by 4 bases; unmatched bases: 4. The V gene's germline CDR1 is ENHRY and CDR2 SYGVKD. As DNA, the CDR3 is TGTGCCATCCAGCGGGGGGGCCGAGAGACCCAGTACTTC. It specifies CAIQRGGRETQYF.

The rearrangement links TRBV12-3 or TRBV12-4 to TRBJ2-1; TRBD2 matches 7 bases. This CDR3 contains 13 residues. V shed 5 bases and J 6 bases; nucleotides not matched to a gene: 4. CDR3 protein: CASSRLAFNEQFF. CDR3 sequence (DNA): TGTGCCAGCAGTAGACTAGCCTTCAATGAGCAGTTCTTC.

The gene calls are TRBV6-5 and TRBJ2-1; the D gene is possibly TRBD2 (5 bases). V lost 0 bases and J 4 bases, leaving 10 bases between the germline ends. Germline CDR1 MNHEY, CDR2 SVGAGI. This CDR3 has 15 residues. As DNA, the CDR3 is TGTGCCAGCAGTTACTCGAGGGCGGATTACAATGAGCAGTTCTTC. Translation gives CASSYSRADYNEQFF.

J is TRBJ2-1 and V is TRBV6-5; 8 nucleotides line up with TRBD1. The length of the CDR3 is 12 residues. The trim removed 2 bases at V and 14 bases at J, leaving 5 bases unmatched. The germline V gene has CDR1 MNHEY and CDR2 SVGAGI. CDR3 amino acids: CASSYPGQGEFF. For the CDR3, the DNA is TGTGCCAGCAGTTACCCCGGACAGGGAGAGTTCTTC.

The chain has TRBV12-3 or TRBV12-4 and TRBJ1-3; D remains unclear. CDR3 length: 14 residues. V lost 5 bases to trimming and J lost 4 bases, with 12 bases between them. DNA of the CDR3: TGTGCCAGCAGTCTGGGGTCACCCGGAAACACCATATATTTT. It yields the protein CASSLGSPGNTIYF.

The gene calls are TRBV11-2 and TRBJ2-7; D ambiguous. The CDR3 length is 13 residues. Trimming shortened V by 6 bases and J by 7 bases, and 16 bases separated the two germline ends. Germline V lookup: CDR1 SGHAT, CDR2 FQNNGV. The CDR3 nucleotides read TGTGCCAGCAGGCCTTTCCGGGTGGAAGAGCAGTACTTC. Protein: CASRPFRVEEQYF.

V and J are TRBV29-1 and TRBJ1-1; 10 bases line up with TRBD1. Germline V gene lookup returns CDR1 SQVTM and CDR2 ANQGSEA. With V trimmed by 7 bases and J by 4 bases, 9 bases remained unmatched. The length of the CDR3 is 14 residues. The CDR3 is CSGTGTGVFTEAFF. In DNA, the CDR3 is TGCAGCGGTACCGGGACAGGGGTTTTCACTGAAGCTTTCTTT.

This rearrangement joins TRBV5-6 to TRBJ2-4, with 10 positions matching TRBD1. The V segment lost 4 bases and the J segment 7 bases; nucleotides outside the gene matches: 5. The CDR3 contains 14 residues. Germline-derived CDR1 and CDR2 are SGHDT and YYEEEE. The CDR3 spells CASSATGGSNIQYF. The CDR3 DNA is TGTGCCAGCAGCGCGACAGGGGGCTCGAACATTCAGTACTTC.

The V call is TRBV13, the J call TRBJ1-4; D is undetermined. V shed 5 bases and J shed 7 bases, with 17 bases lying between them. CDR1 and CDR2 (germline): PRHDT, FYEKMQ (reference sequence). The CDR3 runs to 15 residues. The CDR3 region is CASSRAGSLSEKLFF. CDR3 DNA sequence: TGTGCCAGCAGCCGAGCCGGGAGTTTGTCTGAAAAACTGTTTTTT.

The gene calls are TRBV27 and TRBJ1-6, with 8 bases matching TRBD1. The CDR3 extends over 14 amino acids. V shed 4 bases and J 7 bases; nucleotides not matched to a gene: 3. CDR1 MNHEY and CDR2 SMNVEV come from the germline V gene (reference sequence). The CDR3 DNA sequence: TGTGCCAGCAGTTCCCAGGGGGCCAATTCACCCCTCCACTTT. This translates into CASSSQGANSPLHF.